Listed here are 20 T cell receptor beta chains from one sample, sequenced in a study of T cells of healthy individuals. TCRdb reanalysed the 5' RACE reads using MiXCR and keeps one entry per CDR3 protein. The data hold tens of thousands of distinct CDR3 sequences, with about 5% observed a single time. The origin of the receptors is a female donor in good health.

This clonotype was seen at least ten times. J is TRBJ2-7 and V is TRBV7-2; 14 nucleotides line up with TRBD2. Germline lookup yields CDR1 SGHTA and CDR2 FQGNSA. This CDR3 has 17 amino acids. The V segment lost 3 bases and the J segment 6 bases; nucleotides outside the gene matches: 10. CDR3 in amino acids: CASSLGVPGLAGVEQYF. The CDR3 bases are TGTGCCAGCAGCTTGGGAGTGCCGGGACTAGCGGGAGTCGAGCAGTACTTC.

In its sample, this clonotype was seen many times. This chain links TRBV20-1 with TRBJ2-1; 10 bases fit TRBD2. The CDR3 contains 16 residues. Trimming at V came to 6 bases and at J to 0 bases, leaving 8 bases not matched to a gene. Germline V lookup: CDR1 DFQATT, CDR2 SNEGSKA (reference sequence). The CDR3 DNA follows: TGCAGTGCGTCTCATAGCGGGAGGAACTCCTACAATGAGCAGTTCTTC. Protein: CSASHSGRNSYNEQFF.

The gene calls are TRBV4-3 and TRBJ1-6, with TRBD1 matching 7 bases. Germline values: CDR1 LGHNA, CDR2 YSLEER. V lost 0 bases and J lost 10; bases outside the gene matches: 9. CDR3 length equals 16 residues. In DNA, the CDR3 is TGCGCCAGCAGCCAAGAGGAAGGCACAGGGGAATCACCCCTCCACTTT. It is translated as CASSQEEGTGESPLHF.

This clonotype was seen repeatedly, ten times or more. The gene calls are TRBV3-1 and TRBJ1-2; TRBD1 is a possible D gene (6 bases). There are 15 residues in the CDR3. The ends were cut back, 5 bases at V and 3 bases at J, with 16 bases in the middle. CDR1 LGHDT and CDR2 YNNKEL come from the germline V gene (reference sequence). CDR3 in amino acids: CASSSSHREDYGYTF. CDR3 in DNA: TGTGCCAGCAGCTCCAGCCACAGGGAAGACTATGGCTACACCTTC.

In this sample, this clonotype turned up many times. The rearrangement joins TRBV9 to TRBJ2-3; D not certain. The CDR3 has 15 amino acids. Trimming pared 0 bases from V and 0 bases from J, leaving 8 bases between. The germline V gene encodes CDR1 SGDLS and CDR2 YYNGEE. The CDR3 bases are TGTGCCAGCAGCGTAGAGGATAAGAGCACAGATACGCAGTATTTT. It translates to CASSVEDKSTDTQYF.

In its sample, this clonotype was seen a few times. The chain employs TRBV24-1 and TRBJ2-1, with 7 bases fitting TRBD1. V gave up 3 bases and J gave up 9 bases; unmatched junction bases: 7. The CDR3 runs to 14 residues. The germline V gene has CDR1 KGHDR and CDR2 SFDVKD. The DNA of the CDR3 is TGTGCCACCAGTGATCCAGGACAGGCTGGTGAGCAGTTCTTC. Translation: CATSDPGQAGEQFF.

This clonotype was detected many times. This rearrangement joins TRBV7-2 to TRBJ2-5; 11 nucleotides agree with TRBD2. V was pared by 1 base and J by 5 bases, with 9 bases of the junction left unmatched. The CDR3 covers 17 residues. The germline V gene encodes CDR1 SGHTA and CDR2 FQGNSA. The CDR3 sequence is CASSLGPLAGEGETQYF. The DNA of the CDR3 is TGTGCCAGCAGCTTAGGCCCACTAGCGGGAGAGGGCGAGACCCAGTACTTC.

In its sample, this clonotype was seen a few times. The chain uses TRBV27 and TRBJ2-4, with TRBD2 matching over 8 bases. CDR1 is MNHEY and CDR2 is SMNVEV in the germline V gene (reference sequence). The CDR3 has 18 amino acids. Trimming took 3 bases from V and 8 from J; bases not matched to a gene: 18. CDR3 nucleotides: TGTGCCAGCAGTTTCCTCCCGGTCCGGAGCGGGAGCAATTACATTCAGTACTTC. This gives the protein CASSFLPVRSGSNYIQYF.

In its sample, this clonotype was seen many times. J is TRBJ2-3 and V is TRBV29-1, with 7 bases lining up with TRBD1. The V gene end was trimmed by 0 bases and the J gene end by 2 bases; junction bases not matched to a gene: 5. The CDR3 contains 15 residues. The germline V gene has CDR1 SQVTM and CDR2 ANQGSEA. Written as DNA, the CDR3 is TGCAGCGTTGAAGACGACAGGGTCCTCACAGATACGCAGTATTTT. Translated, it gives CSVEDDRVLTDTQYF.

This clonotype was counted only a few times. This chain uses TRBV7-2 with TRBJ2-5, with D perhaps TRBD1 (5 bases). Trimming stripped 2 bases from V and 2 bases from J, with 12 bases between. Germline-derived CDR1 and CDR2 are SGHTA and FQGNSA. This CDR3 contains 15 residues. In DNA form, the CDR3 reads TGTGCCAGCAGCTTATGGACCGACAGTCAAGAGACCCAGTACTTC. Its protein is CASSLWTDSQETQYF.

This clonotype occurred many times. V and J are TRBV12-5 and TRBJ2-6; the match to TRBD1 covers 7 bases. CDR3 length: 15 residues. The V and J ends lost 4 bases and 0 bases, in that order; junction bases with no gene match: 0. Germline CDR1 reads LGHNT; CDR2 reads FRNRAP. The chain's CDR3 is CASGWDSSGANVLTF. The DNA of the CDR3 is TGTGCTAGTGGTTGGGACAGCTCTGGGGCCAACGTCCTGACTTTC.

Note on this clonotype: It may be a read error: a sequence one base away is much more abundant. The chain joins TRBV20-1 to TRBJ2-7; TRBD1 agrees at 9 bases. This CDR3 is 14 amino acids long. CDR1 and CDR2 from the germline V gene are DFQATT and SNEGSKA (reference sequence). The ends lost 2 bases at V and 3 bases at J; junction bases unmatched: 5. The CDR3 DNA is TGCAGTGCTAGAAGGGACAGGGTCCACTACGAGCAGTACTTC. Its translation: CSARRDRVHYEQYF.

This clonotype was seen many times. This chain connects TRBV20-1 to TRBJ1-5; D uncertain. The CDR3 is 12 amino acids. Germline CDR1 DFQATT, CDR2 SNEGSKA (reference sequence). V gave up 0 bases and J gave up 5 bases, with 5 bases separating them. The CDR3 here is CSAREGDQPQHF. For the CDR3, the DNA is TGCAGTGCTAGAGAGGGCGATCAGCCCCAGCATTTT.

J is TRBJ1-2 and V is TRBV18; D unresolved. V was cut by 6 bases and J by 5 bases, with 7 bases left in between. The CDR3 contains 11 residues. In germline, CDR1 is KGHSH, CDR2 LQKENI. DNA of the CDR3: TGTGCCAGCTCCGGTTATTATGGCTACACCTTC. Translation: CASSGYYGYTF. The variable domain in full, completed from reference TRBV18 and TRBJ1-2, reads NAGVMQNPRHLVRRRGQEARLRCSPMKGHSHVYWYRQLPEEGLKFMVYLQKENIIDESGMPKERFSAEFPKEGPSILRIQQVVRGDSAAYFCASSGYYGYTFGSGTRLTVV.

At least ten counts were recorded for this clonotype. The rearrangement links TRBV7-9 to TRBJ2-1, with 12 bases lining up with TRBD2. Germline CDR1 SEHNR, CDR2 FQNEAQ (reference sequence). Trimming cost V 2 bases and J 15 bases; bases outside gene matches: 8. This CDR3 spans 14 amino acids. CDR3 bases: TGTGCCAGCAGCTTATTCCCTAGCGGGAGGGCCCCGTTCTTC. It yields the protein CASSLFPSGRAPFF.

This clonotype came up many times. This sequence joins TRBV6-4 and TRBJ2-1; 9 bases are a match to TRBD2. The germline CDR1 and CDR2 sequences are MRHNA and SNTAGT. V shed 4 bases and J 2 bases; nucleotides not matched to a gene: 3. The CDR3 consists of 15 residues. The CDR3 DNA sequence: TGTGCCAGCAGTGCTGCTAGCGGGGCCTACAATGAGCAGTTCTTC. Translation: CASSAASGAYNEQFF.

The chain links TRBV29-1 to TRBJ2-3; 9 bases match TRBD2. Trimming took 1 base from V and 3 from J; bases not matched to a gene: 8. The CDR3 length is 16 residues. The germline V gene encodes CDR1 SQVTM and CDR2 ANQGSEA. The CDR3 DNA reads as TGCAGCGTTGAAGTGGAGCGGGAGGCGGGTACAGATACGCAGTATTTT. Protein: CSVEVEREAGTDTQYF.

This clonotype appeared a few times. CDR3 sequence: CASSQEVPRSGANVLTF. Here the CDR3 DNA reads TGCGCCAGCAGCCAAGAAGTCCCACGCTCTGGGGCCAACGTCCTGACTTTC. The V call is TRBV4-3, the J call TRBJ2-6; D remains ambiguous. V was shortened by 0 bases and J by 0 bases, with 9 bases between the two germline ends. CDR1 LGHNA and CDR2 YSLEER come from the germline V gene. The length of the CDR3 is 17 residues.

This clonotype occurred many times. The CDR3 bases are TGTGCCAGCAGCCCTTTACTGGAAGAGACAGATACGCAGTATTTT. Its protein product is CASSPLLEETDTQYF. The genes are TRBV5-6 and TRBJ2-3, with D unresolved. The V gene lost 4 bases and the J gene lost 3 bases, with 15 bases spanning the gap. CDR3 size: 15 residues. CDR1 and CDR2 (germline): SGHDT, YYEEEE.

This clonotype came up many times. DNA of the CDR3: TGCGCCAGCAGCTCCCCTGAGGGACTTAGTGGCTATGGCTACACCTTC. Its protein is CASSSPEGLSGYGYTF. The J gene is TRBJ1-2, the V gene TRBV4-1, with D possibly being TRBD1 (5 bases). The germline V and J ends were trimmed by 5 bases and 4 bases, with 20 bases remaining between them. Germline assignment: CDR1 MGHRA and CDR2 YSYEKL. The CDR3 runs 16 residues.